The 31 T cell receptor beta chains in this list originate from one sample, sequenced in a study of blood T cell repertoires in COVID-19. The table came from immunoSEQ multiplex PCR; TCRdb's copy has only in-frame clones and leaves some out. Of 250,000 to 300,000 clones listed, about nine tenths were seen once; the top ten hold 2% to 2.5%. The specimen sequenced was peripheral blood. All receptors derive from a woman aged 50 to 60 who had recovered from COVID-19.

The CDR3 protein is CASSLQGQYSNQPQHF. In DNA form, the CDR3 reads TGTGCCAGCAGCTTACAGGGCCAGTATAGCAATCAGCCCCAGCATTTT. The chain uses TRBV5-5 and TRBJ1-5, with a weak D call TRBD1 (6 bases). This CDR3 is 16 amino acids long. Germline V gene data show CDR1 as SGHKS and CDR2 as YYEKEE (reference sequence). Trimming removed 2 bases at V and 0 bases at J, with 12 bases between.

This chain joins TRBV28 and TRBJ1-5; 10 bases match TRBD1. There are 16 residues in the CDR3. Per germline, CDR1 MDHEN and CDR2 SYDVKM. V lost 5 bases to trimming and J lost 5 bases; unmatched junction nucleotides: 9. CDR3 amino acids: CASSPQTGGRDQPQHF. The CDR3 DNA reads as TGTGCCAGCAGTCCACAGACAGGGGGCAGAGATCAGCCCCAGCATTTT.

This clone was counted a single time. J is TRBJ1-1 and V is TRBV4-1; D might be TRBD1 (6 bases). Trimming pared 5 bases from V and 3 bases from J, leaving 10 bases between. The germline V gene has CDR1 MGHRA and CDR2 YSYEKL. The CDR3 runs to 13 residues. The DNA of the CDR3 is TGCGCCAGCAGCGACACAGGGTACACTGAAGCTTTCTTT. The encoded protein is CASSDTGYTEAFF.

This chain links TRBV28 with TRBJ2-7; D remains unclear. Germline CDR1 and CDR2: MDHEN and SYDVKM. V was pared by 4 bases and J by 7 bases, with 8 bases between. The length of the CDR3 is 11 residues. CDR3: CASSSPREQYF. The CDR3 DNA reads TGTGCCAGCAGTTCGCCCAGGGAGCAGTACTTC.

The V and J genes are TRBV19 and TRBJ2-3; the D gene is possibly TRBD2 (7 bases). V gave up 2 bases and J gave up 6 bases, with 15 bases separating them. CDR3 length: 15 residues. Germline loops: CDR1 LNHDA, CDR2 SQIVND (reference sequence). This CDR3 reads CASSIPGGPRDTQYF. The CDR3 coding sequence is TGTGCCAGTAGTATACCGGGGGGCCCCCGCGATACGCAGTATTTT.

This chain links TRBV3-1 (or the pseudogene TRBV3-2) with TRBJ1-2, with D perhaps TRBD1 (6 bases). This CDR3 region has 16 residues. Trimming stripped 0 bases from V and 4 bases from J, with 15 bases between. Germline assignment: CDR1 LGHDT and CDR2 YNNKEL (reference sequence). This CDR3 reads CASSQEGQGQRYGYTF. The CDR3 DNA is TGTGCCAGCAGCCAAGAGGGGCAGGGGCAACGCTATGGCTACACCTTC.

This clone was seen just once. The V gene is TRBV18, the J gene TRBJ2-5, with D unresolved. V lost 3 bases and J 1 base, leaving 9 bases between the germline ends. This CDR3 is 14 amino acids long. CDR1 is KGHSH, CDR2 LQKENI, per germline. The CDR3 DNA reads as TGTGCCAGCTCACCCTTAGACACCCAAGAGACCCAGTACTTC. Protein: CASSPLDTQETQYF. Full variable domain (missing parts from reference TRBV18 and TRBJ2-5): NAGVMQNPRHLVRRRGQEARLRCSPMKGHSHVYWYRQLPEEGLKFMVYLQKENIIDESGMPKERFSAEFPKEGPSILRIQQVVRGDSAAYFCASSPLDTQETQYFGPGTRLLVL.

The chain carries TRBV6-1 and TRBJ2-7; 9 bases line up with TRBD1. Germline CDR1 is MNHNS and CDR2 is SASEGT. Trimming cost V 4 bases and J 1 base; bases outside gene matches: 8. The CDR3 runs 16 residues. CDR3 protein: CASSVTWDRESYEQYF. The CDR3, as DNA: TGTGCCAGCAGTGTAACCTGGGACAGGGAGTCCTACGAGCAGTACTTC.

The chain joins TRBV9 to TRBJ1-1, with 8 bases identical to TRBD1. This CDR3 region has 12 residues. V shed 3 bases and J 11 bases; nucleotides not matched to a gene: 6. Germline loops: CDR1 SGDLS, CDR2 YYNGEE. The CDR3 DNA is TGTGCCAGCAGCGAGAATACAGGGGGGGCTTTCTTT. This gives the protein CASSENTGGAFF.

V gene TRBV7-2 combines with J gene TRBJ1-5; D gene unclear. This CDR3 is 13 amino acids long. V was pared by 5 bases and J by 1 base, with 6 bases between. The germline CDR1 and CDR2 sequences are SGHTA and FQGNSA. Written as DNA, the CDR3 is TGTGCCAGCAGCCCAGGCAGCAATCAGCCCCAGCATTTT. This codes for CASSPGSNQPQHF.

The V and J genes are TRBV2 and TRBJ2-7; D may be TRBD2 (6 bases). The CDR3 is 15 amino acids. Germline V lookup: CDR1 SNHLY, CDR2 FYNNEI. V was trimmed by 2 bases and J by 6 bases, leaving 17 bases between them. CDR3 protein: CASSERGTLSAEQYF. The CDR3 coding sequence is TGTGCCAGCAGTGAACGGGGGACCCTATCTGCCGAGCAGTACTTC.

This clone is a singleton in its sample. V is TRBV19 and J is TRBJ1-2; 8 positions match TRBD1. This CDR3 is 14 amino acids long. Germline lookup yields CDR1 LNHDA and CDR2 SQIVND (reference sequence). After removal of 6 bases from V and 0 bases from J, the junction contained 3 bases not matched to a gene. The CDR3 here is CASSMDRANYGYTF. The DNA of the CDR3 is TGTGCCAGTAGCATGGACAGGGCTAACTATGGCTACACCTTC.

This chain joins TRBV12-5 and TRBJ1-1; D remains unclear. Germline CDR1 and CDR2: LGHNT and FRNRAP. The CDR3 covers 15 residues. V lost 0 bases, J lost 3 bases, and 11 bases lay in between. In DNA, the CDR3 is TGTGCTAGTGGTTTGGTACGGGGTGCGGACACTGAAGCTTTCTTT. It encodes CASGLVRGADTEAFF.

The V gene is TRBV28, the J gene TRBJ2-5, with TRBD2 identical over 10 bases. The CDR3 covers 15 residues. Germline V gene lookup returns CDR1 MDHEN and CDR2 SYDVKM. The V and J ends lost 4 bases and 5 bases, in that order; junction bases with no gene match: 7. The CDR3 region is CASSSVAGGAETQYF. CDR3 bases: TGTGCCAGCAGTTCGGTAGCGGGAGGTGCCGAGACCCAGTACTTC.

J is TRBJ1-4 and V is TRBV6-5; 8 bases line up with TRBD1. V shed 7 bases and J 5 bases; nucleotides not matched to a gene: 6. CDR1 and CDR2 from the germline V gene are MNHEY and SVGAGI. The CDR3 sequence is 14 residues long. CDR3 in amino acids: CASTLDRANEKLFF. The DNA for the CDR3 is TGTGCCAGCACCCTGGACAGGGCCAATGAAAAACTGTTTTTT.

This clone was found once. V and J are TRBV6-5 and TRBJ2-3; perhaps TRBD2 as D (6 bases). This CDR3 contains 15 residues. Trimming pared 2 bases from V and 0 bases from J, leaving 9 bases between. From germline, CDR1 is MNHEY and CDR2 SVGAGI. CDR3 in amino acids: CASSYVGTSTDTQYF. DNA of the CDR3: TGTGCCAGCAGTTACGTTGGGACTAGCACAGATACGCAGTATTTT.

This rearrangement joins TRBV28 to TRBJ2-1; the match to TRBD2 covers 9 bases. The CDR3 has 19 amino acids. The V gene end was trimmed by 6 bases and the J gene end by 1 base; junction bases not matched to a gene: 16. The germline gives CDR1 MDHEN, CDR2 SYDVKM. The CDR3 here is CASSSYLVAGGWSYNEQFF. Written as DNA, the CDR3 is TGTGCCAGCAGCTCTTATCTAGTGGCGGGAGGGTGGTCCTACAATGAGCAGTTCTTC.

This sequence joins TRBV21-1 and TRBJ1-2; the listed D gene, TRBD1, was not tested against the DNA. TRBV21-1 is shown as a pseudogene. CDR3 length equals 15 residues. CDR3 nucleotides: TGTGCCAGCAGCTATCACCCCAACAGGGCGAGAGGCTACACCTTC. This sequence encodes CASSYHPNRARGYTF.

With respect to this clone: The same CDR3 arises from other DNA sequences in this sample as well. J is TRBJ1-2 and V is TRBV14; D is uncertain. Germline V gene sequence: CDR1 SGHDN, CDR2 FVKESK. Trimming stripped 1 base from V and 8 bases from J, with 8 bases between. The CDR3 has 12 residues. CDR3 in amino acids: CASSQGRGGYTF. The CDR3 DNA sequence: TGTGCCAGCAGCCAAGGCCGGGGAGGCTACACCTTC.

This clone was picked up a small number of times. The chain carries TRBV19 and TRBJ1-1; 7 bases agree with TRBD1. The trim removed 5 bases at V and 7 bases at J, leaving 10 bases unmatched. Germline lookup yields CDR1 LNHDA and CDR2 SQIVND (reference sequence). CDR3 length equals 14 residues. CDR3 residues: CASSPQTGLREAFF. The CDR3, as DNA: TGTGCCAGTAGTCCACAGACAGGGTTACGTGAAGCTTTCTTT.

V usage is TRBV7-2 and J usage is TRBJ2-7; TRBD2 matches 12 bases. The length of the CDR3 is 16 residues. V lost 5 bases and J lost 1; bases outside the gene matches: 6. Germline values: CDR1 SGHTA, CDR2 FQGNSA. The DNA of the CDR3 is TGTGCCAGCAGCAAACTAGCGGGGGGCGCATCCTACGAGCAGTACTTC. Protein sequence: CASSKLAGGASYEQYF.

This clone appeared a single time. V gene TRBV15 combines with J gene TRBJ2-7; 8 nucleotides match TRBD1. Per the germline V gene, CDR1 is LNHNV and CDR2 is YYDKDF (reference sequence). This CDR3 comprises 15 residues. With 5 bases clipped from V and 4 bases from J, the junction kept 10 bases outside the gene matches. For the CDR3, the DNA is TGTGCCACCAGCTCACAGCAGGGGGCTGAGTACGAGCAGTACTTC. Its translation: CATSSQQGAEYEQYF.

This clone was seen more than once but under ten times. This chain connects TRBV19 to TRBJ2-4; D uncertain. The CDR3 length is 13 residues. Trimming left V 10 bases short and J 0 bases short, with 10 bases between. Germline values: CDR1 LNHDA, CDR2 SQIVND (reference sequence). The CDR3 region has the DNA TGTGCCACCGCCCCTATAGCCAAAAACATTCAGTACTTC. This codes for CATAPIAKNIQYF. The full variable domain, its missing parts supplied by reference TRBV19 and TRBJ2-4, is DGGITQSPKYLFRKEGQNVTLSCEQNLNHDAMYWYRQDPGQGLRLIYYSQIVNDFQKGDIAEGYSVSREKKESFPLTVTSAQKNPTAFYLCATAPIAKNIQYFGAGTRLSVL.

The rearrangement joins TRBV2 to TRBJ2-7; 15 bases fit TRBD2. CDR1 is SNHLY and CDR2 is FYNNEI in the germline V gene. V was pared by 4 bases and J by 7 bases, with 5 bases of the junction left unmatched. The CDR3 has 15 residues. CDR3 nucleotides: TGTGCCAGCAGTGTTAGGACTAGCGGGAGGGCTGAGCAGTACTTC. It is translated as CASSVRTSGRAEQYF.

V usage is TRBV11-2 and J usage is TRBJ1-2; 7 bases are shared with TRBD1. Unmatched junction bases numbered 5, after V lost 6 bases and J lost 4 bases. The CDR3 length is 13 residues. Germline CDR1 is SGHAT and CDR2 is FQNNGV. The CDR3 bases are TGTGCCAGCAGTACTCAGGGGGGCTATGGCTACACCTTC. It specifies CASSTQGGYGYTF.

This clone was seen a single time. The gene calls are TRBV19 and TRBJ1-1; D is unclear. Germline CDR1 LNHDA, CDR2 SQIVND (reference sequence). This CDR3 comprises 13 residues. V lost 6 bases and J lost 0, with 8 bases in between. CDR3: CASRLQLNTEAFF. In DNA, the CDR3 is TGTGCCAGTAGGTTACAGTTGAACACTGAAGCTTTCTTT.

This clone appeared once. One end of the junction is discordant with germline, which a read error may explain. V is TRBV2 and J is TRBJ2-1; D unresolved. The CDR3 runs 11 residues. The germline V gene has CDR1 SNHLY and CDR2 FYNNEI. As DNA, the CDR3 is TGTGCCAGCAGTGTAGCCCTACCAGGTCTCTTC. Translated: CASSVALPGLF.

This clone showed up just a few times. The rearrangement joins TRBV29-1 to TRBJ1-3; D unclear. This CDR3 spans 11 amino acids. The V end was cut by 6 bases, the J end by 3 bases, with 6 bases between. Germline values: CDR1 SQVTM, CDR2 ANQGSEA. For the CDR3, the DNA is TGCAGCGTCGAGGATGGAAACACCATATATTTT. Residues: CSVEDGNTIYF.

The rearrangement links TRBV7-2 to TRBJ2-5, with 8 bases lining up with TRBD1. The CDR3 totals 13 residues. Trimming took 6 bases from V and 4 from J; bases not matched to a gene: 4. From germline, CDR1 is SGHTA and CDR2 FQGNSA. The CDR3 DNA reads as TGTGCCAGCAGATCCGACAGGGGAGAGACCCAGTACTTC. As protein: CASRSDRGETQYF.

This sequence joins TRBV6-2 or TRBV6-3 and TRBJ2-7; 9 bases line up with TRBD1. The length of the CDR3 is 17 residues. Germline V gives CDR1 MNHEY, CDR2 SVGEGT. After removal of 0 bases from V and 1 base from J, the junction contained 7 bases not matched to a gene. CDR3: CASSYSRQGEISYEQYF. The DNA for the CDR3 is TGTGCCAGCAGTTACTCGCGACAGGGGGAGATATCCTACGAGCAGTACTTC.

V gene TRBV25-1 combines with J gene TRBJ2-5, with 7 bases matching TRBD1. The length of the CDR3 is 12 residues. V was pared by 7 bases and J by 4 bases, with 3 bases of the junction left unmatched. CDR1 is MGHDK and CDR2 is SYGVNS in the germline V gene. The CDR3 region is CASNRGGETQYF. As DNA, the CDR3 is TGTGCCAGCAACAGGGGTGGAGAGACCCAGTACTTC. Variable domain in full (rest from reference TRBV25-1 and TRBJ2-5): EADIYQTPRYLVIGTGKKITLECSQTMGHDKMYWYQQDPGMELHLIHYSYGVNSTEKGDLSSESTVSRIRTEHFPLTLESARPSHTSQYLCASNRGGETQYFGPGTRLLVL.